This TCR beta chain was obtained from a study of T-cell memory formation after mild COVID-19. The CDR3 is 16 amino acids. The germline V gene has CDR1 MNHEY and CDR2 SVGEGT. After removal of 5 bases from V and 3 bases from J, the junction contained 9 bases not matched to a gene. From the 5' RACE reads, TCRdb called clonotypes with MiXCR, one entry per CDR3 protein. Of about 340,000 distinct CDR3 sequences listed, around a fifth were seen once; the top ten hold over 20%. This sequence was found in a man between 18 and 29 years old who had mild COVID-19 (a few samples of this study predate the infection). Cell type and time point are not known. The rearrangement links TRBV6-2 or TRBV6-3 to TRBJ2-1; 8 nucleotides agree with TRBD2. Input material: PBMCs or a T cell subset sorted from them (not recorded which). The CDR3 sequence: CASSPVLAEIYNEQFF. In DNA form, the CDR3 reads TGTGCCAGCAGTCCCGTACTAGCGGAAATCTACAATGAGCAGTTCTTC.